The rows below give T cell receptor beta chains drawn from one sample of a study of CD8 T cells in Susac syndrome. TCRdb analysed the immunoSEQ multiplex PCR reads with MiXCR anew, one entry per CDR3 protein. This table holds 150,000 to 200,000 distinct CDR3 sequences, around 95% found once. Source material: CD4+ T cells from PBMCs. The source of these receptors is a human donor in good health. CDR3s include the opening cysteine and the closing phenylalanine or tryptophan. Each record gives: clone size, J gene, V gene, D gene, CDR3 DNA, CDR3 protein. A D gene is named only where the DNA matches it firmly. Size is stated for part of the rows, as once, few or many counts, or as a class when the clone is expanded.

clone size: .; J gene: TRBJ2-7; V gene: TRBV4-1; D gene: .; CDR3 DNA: TGCGCCAGCAGCCAAGATAGGGAATTGAGCTCCTACGAGCAGTACTTC; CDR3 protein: CASSQDRELSSYEQYF
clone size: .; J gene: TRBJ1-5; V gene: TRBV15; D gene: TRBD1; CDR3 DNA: TGTGCCACCAGCAGAGATCAGACAGGGGGCACTCAGCCCCAGCATTTT; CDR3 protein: CATSRDQTGGTQPQHF
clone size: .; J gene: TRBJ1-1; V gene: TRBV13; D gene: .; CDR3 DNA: TGTGCCAGCAGCCCCCTACCCAACACTGAAGCTTTCTTT; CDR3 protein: CASSPLPNTEAFF
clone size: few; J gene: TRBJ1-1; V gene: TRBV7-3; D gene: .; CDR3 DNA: TGTGCCAGCAGCTTATCGGGTATGAACACTGAAGCTTTCTTT; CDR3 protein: CASSLSGMNTEAFF
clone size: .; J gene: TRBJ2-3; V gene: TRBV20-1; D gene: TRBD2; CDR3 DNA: TGCAGTGCCGCCGGGACTAGCGGCAGCACAGATACGCAGTATTTT; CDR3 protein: CSAAGTSGSTDTQYF
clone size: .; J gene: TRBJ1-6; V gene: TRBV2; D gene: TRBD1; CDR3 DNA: TGTGCCAGCAGTGTACGACAGGGCGAATCACCCCTCCACTTT; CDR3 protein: CASSVRQGESPLHF
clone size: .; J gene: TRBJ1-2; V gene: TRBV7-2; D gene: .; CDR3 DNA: TGTGCCAGCAGCCGATCAGTTAACTATGGCTACACCTTC; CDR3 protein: CASSRSVNYGYTF
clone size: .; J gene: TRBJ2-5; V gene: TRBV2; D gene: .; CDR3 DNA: TGTGCCAGCAGCGGTGAGGCGGAGACCCAGTACTTC; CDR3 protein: CASSGEAETQYF
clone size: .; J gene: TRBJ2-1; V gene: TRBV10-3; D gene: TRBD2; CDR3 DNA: TGTGCCATCACGAAACGAAGCGGGGGGGAATCTCGTAGCTCCTACAATGAGCAGTTCTTC; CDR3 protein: CAITKRSGGESRSSYNEQFF
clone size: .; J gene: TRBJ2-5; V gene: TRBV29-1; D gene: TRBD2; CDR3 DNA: TGCAGCGGAGGGGACCTAGCGGGGTTAGAGACCCAGTACTTC; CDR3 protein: CSGGDLAGLETQYF
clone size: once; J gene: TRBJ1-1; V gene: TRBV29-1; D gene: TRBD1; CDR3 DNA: TGCAGCGTTGAAGACAGGGGGAGCTACACTGAAGCTTTCTTT; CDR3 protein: CSVEDRGSYTEAFF
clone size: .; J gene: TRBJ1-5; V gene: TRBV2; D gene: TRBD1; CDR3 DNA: TGTGCCAGCAGTGGACAGGGCTCTAGCAATCAGCCCCAGCATTTT; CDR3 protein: CASSGQGSSNQPQHF
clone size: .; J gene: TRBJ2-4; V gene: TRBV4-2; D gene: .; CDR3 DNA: TGTGCCAGCAGCCAAGAGACTTTCTTTGCTCAGTACTTC; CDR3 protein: CASSQETFFAQYF
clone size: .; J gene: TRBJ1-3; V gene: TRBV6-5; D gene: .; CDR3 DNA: TGTGCCAGCAGTCTATATCGGGGCGGAAACACCATATATTTT; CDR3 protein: CASSLYRGGNTIYF
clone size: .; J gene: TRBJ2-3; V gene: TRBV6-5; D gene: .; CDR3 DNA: TGTGCCAGCAGTTACCCCGGGGGCCTTAGCACAGATACGCAGTATTTT; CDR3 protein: CASSYPGGLSTDTQYF
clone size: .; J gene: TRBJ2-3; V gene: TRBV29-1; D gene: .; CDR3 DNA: TGCAGCGTCGAGGGGGCGGGGGCAGGGGATACGCAGTATTTT; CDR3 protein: CSVEGAGAGDTQYF
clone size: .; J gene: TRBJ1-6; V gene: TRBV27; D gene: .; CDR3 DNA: TGTGCCAGCAGTTTACGACATAATTCACCCCTCCACTTT; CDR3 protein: CASSLRHNSPLHF
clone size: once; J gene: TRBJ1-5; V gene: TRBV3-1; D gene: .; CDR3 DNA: TGTGCCAGCAGCCAAGATTCGGGGCCGGATCAGCCCCAGCATTTT; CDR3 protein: CASSQDSGPDQPQHF
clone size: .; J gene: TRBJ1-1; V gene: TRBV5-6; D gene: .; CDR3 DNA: TGTGCCAGCAGCGGAACGACAGATATGAACACTGAAGCTTTCTTT; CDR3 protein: CASSGTTDMNTEAFF
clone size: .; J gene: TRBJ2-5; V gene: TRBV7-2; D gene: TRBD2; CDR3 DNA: TGTGCCAGCAGCTTAGACAGGACTAGCGGGGCAGAGACCCAGTACTTC; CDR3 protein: CASSLDRTSGAETQYF
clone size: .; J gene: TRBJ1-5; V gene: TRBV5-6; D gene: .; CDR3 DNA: TGTGCCAGCAGCTTGTATAATAGCAATCAGCCCCAGCATTTT; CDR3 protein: CASSLYNSNQPQHF
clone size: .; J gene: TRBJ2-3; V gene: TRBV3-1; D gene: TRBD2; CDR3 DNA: TGTGCCAGCAGCCAAGGCAGCGGGGGGGCCCCCACGTATACGCAGTATTTT; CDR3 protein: CASSQGSGGAPTYTQYF
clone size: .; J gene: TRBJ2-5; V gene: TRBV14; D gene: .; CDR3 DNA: TGTGCCAGCAGCCTCCCAGGATGGGCTCAAGAGACCCAGTACTTC; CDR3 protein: CASSLPGWAQETQYF
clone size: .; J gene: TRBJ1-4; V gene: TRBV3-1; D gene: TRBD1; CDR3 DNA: TGTGCCAGCAAATCAGGGGGAGGAGAAAAACTGTTTTTT; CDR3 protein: CASKSGGGEKLFF
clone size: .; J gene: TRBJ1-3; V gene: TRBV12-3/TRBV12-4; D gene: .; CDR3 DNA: TGTGCCAGCAGTTTAGACTCATACAACACCATATATTTT; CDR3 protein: CASSLDSYNTIYF
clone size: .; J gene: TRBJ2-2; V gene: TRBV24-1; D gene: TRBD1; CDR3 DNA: TGTGCCACCAGTGCGGGACAGGGCACCGGGGAGCTGTTTTTT; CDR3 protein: CATSAGQGTGELFF
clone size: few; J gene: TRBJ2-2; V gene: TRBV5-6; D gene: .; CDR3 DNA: TGTGCCAGCAGTGGTGGGACAACGAACACCGGGGAGCTGTTTTTT; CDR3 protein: CASSGGTTNTGELFF
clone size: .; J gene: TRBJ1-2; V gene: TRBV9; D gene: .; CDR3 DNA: TGTGCCAGCAGCCCCGAAACAGTTAGGGATGGCTACACCTTC; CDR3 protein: CASSPETVRDGYTF
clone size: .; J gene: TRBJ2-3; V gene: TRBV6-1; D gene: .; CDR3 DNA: TGTGCCAGCACCGAAGGAGGGGGCACAGATACGCAGTATTTT; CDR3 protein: CASTEGGGTDTQYF
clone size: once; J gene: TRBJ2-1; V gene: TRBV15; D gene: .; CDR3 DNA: TGTGCCACCAGCAGAGATCACAGAAACAATGAGCAGTTCTTC; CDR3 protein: CATSRDHRNNEQFF
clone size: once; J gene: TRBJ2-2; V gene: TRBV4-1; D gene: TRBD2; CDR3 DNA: TGCGCCAGCAGCCATCCGGCAGCGGGGGGGCCGACCGGGGAGCTGTTTTTT; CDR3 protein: CASSHPAAGGPTGELFF
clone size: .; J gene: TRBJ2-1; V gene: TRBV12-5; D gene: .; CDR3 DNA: TGTGCTAGTGGTTTGGCGTTCCAAGGGGAGCAGTTCTTC; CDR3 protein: CASGLAFQGEQFF
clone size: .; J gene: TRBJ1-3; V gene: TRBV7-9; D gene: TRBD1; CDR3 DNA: TGTGCCAGCGGGACAGGGGGCTTTGGAAACACCATATATTTT; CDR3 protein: CASGTGGFGNTIYF
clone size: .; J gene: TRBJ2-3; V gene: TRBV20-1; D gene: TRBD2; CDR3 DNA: TGCAGTGCTAAGCGGGGGATAGATACGCAGTATTTT; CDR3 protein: CSAKRGIDTQYF
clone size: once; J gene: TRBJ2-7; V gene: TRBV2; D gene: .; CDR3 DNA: TGTGCCAGCAGTGCCGGGGGCTTGAGACTAGACTACGAGCAGTACTTC; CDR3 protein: CASSAGGLRLDYEQYF
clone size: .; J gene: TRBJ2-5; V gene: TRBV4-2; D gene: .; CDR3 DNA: TGTGCCAGCAGTCCCGCGCCTGAGAGGGGGGAGACCCAGTACTTC; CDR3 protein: CASSPAPERGETQYF
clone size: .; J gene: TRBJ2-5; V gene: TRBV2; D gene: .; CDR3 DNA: TGTGCCAGCAGTGCCTTGACCCAGTACTTC; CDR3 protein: CASSALTQYF
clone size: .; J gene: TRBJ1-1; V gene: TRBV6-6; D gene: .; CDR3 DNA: TGTGCCAGCAGTGGCAGGAGAGGGACTGAAGCTTTCTTT; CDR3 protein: CASSGRRGTEAFF
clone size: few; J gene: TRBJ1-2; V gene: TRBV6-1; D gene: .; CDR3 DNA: TGTGCCAGCAGGTCCCTCGGGGGATCTGGCTACACCTTC; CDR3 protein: CASRSLGGSGYTF
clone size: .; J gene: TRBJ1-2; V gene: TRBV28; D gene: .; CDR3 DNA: TGTGCCAGCCATGGCGGCTATGGCTACACCTTC; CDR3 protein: CASHGGYGYTF
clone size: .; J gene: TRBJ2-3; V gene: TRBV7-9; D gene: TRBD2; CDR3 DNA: TGTGCCAGCAGCTTCTCCACTAGCGGGGGGCAAGATACGCAGTATTTT; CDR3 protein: CASSFSTSGGQDTQYF
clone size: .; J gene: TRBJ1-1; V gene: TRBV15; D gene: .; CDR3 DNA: TGTGCCACCAGCAGAGCCCGACGGGGCAGGGACACTGAAGCTTTCTTT; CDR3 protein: CATSRARRGRDTEAFF
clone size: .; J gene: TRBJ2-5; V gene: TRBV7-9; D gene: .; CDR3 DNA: TGTGCCAGCAGCTTTACAGTATTTCAAGAGACCCAGTACTTC; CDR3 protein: CASSFTVFQETQYF
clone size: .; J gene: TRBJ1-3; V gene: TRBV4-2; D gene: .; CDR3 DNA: TGTGCCAGCAGCCAAGATTACAGTATTGGAAACACCATATATTTT; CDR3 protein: CASSQDYSIGNTIYF
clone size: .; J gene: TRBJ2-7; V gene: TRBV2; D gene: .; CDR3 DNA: TGTGCCAGCTCCGGTGATGGAAGCGAGCAGTACTTC; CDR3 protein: CASSGDGSEQYF
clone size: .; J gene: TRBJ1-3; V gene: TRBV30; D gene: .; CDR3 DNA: TGTGCCTGGAGTTCGGGACAAAGCTCTGGAAACACCATATATTTT; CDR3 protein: CAWSSGQSSGNTIYF
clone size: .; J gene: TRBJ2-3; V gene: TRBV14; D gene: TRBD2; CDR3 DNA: TGTGCCAGCAGCCAAACAAAACTAGCGGGGGCCAGCACAGATACGCAGTATTTT; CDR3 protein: CASSQTKLAGASTDTQYF
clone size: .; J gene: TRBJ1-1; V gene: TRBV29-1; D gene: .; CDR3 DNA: TGCAGCGCCGATTCGTTGGGGGGCTATGAAGCTTTCTTT; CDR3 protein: CSADSLGGYEAFF
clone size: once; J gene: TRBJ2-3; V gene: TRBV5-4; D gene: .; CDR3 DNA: TGTGCCAGCCCAGTGGGGGCCGGGGATACGCAGTATTTT; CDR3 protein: CASPVGAGDTQYF
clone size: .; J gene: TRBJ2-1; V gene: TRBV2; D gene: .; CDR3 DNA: TGTGCCAGCAGGAGTAGGGCCTACAATGAGCAGTTCTTC; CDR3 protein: CASRSRAYNEQFF
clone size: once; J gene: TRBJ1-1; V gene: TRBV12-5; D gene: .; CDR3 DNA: TGTGCTAGTGGAACGGGGGGGATTGAAGCTTTCTTT; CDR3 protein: CASGTGGIEAFF